A selection of T cell receptor beta chains follows, all from one sample in a study of blood T cells in healthy people across ages. One entry per CDR3 protein, called by TCRdb with MiXCR from the 5' RACE reads. The sample shows around 1.5 million distinct CDR3 sequences, approximately 38% of them seen only once. The sequencing sample was made of blood. The receptors were gathered from a woman between 18 and 30 years old in good health. Both conserved end residues are part of each CDR3. The D gene is left open where the match is weak. Expanded clones get a size class; other rows say once, few or many, or leave the size out.

>NA|NA|TRBV5-1|TRBJ2-2
TGCGCCAGCTATAACACCGGGGAGCTGTTTTTT
CASYNTGELFF
>NA|NA|TRBV25-1|TRBJ1-1
TGTGCCAGCAGTGATCCGACCGTCGGGGACACTGAAGCTTTCTTT
CASSDPTVGDTEAFF
>few|NA|TRBV24-1|TRBJ2-3
TGTGCCACCAGTGATAGTGCCCCCTCCGGGACTAGCACAGATACGCAGTATTTT
CATSDSAPSGTSTDTQYF
>NA|NA|TRBV30|TRBJ1-4
TGTGCCTGGAGTGTAACGTCAACTAATGAAAAACTGTTTTTT
CAWSVTSTNEKLFF
>NA|TRBD2|TRBV12-3/TRBV12-4|TRBJ2-1
TGTGCCAGCAGTTTTATGGCGGGAGGTCCCTACAATGAGCAGTTCTTC
CASSFMAGGPYNEQFF
>NA|NA|TRBV5-6|TRBJ2-3
TGTGCCAGCAGCTTGGTAGGGGTCCGCACAGATACGCAGTATTTT
CASSLVGVRTDTQYF
>NA|NA|TRBV5-1|TRBJ1-2
TGCGCCAGCAGCTTTCGGCAGGGAGAAAACTATGGCTACACCTTC
CASSFRQGENYGYTF
>NA|NA|TRBV18|TRBJ2-7
TGTGCCAGCTCACCACAGAGGGGAGCCTCATCCTACGAGCAGTACTTC
CASSPQRGASSYEQYF
>NA|NA|TRBV12-3/TRBV12-4|TRBJ2-1
TGTGCCAGCAGTCCACGACTGGAGCAGTTCTTC
CASSPRLEQFF
>NA|TRBD2|TRBV7-2|TRBJ2-1
TGTGCCAGCAGCCCCCCGGGGGGAGGGCCGGATGAGCAGTTCTTC
CASSPPGGGPDEQFF
>few|NA|TRBV7-2|TRBJ1-2
TGTGCCAGCAGTTATGTCGGTAGCCTCTATGGCTACACCTTC
CASSYVGSLYGYTF
>NA|TRBD2|TRBV7-6|TRBJ2-1
TGTGCCAGCAGCTTAGCGGCTAGCGGGTACTACAATGAGCAGTTCTTC
CASSLAASGYYNEQFF
>NA|NA|TRBV6-2/TRBV6-3|TRBJ1-5
TGTGCCAGCAGGCGACAGATTTATAGCAATCAGCCCCAGCATTTT
CASRRQIYSNQPQHF
>NA|NA|TRBV20-1|TRBJ1-1
TGCAGTGCTAGAGGCGAACGGACGGCGGAAGCTTTCTTT
CSARGERTAEAFF
>NA|NA|TRBV10-2|TRBJ2-1
TGCGCCAGCAGTGATGGGGTGTTAATGTACAATGAGCAGTTCTTC
CASSDGVLMYNEQFF
>NA|TRBD1|TRBV6-1|TRBJ2-5
TGTGCCAGCAGCGCCGGGACAGACTTTTTCCAAGAGACCCAGTACTTC
CASSAGTDFFQETQYF
>NA|TRBD1|TRBV10-2|TRBJ1-5
TGCGCCAGCGGTACAGGGGTGATCAATCAGCCCCAGCATTTT
CASGTGVINQPQHF
>NA|TRBD1|TRBV10-2|TRBJ1-1
TGCGCCACTTCCTCCCCTACAGGGGCGGAGGGTGAAGCTTTCTTT
CATSSPTGAEGEAFF
>NA|TRBD2|TRBV20-1|TRBJ2-3
TGCAGTGCTAGGGAGCCGCGGGGGAGCACAGATACGCAGTATTTT
CSAREPRGSTDTQYF
>NA|NA|TRBV5-6|TRBJ1-5
TGTGCCAGCACTGGATATGGAGGCAATCAGCCCCAGCATTTT
CASTGYGGNQPQHF
>NA|NA|TRBV11-2|TRBJ2-2
TGTGCCAGCAGCAGAAGGGATACCGGGGAGCTGTTTTTT
CASSRRDTGELFF
>few|TRBD1|TRBV6-6|TRBJ2-1
TGTGCCAGCAGTTACAGGACAGGGGGAGGCTCCTACAATGAGCAGTTCTTC
CASSYRTGGGSYNEQFF
>few|TRBD2|TRBV4-2|TRBJ2-5
TGTGCCAGCAGCTTCCCGGGACTAGCAGAGACCCAGTACTTC
CASSFPGLAETQYF
>many|NA|TRBV4-1|TRBJ2-4
TGCGCCAGCAGCCAAGGCTCACAGGGTGTAGCCAAAAACATTCAGTACTTC
CASSQGSQGVAKNIQYF
>NA|NA|TRBV15|TRBJ1-1
TGTGCCACCAGCAGACCCTCAAGGGAAGCTTTCTTT
CATSRPSREAFF
>few|NA|TRBV10-3|TRBJ2-7
TGTGCCATCAGTGAGACTATTTCCTACGAGCAGTACTTC
CAISETISYEQYF
>few|NA|TRBV12-3/TRBV12-4|TRBJ2-1
TGTGCCAGCAGTAGAGGGGGACATGAGCAGTTCTTC
CASSRGGHEQFF